The 21 T cell receptor beta chains presented below share a single source sample, sequenced in a study of T cells expressing NK-cell markers. TCRdb re-called the 5' RACE reads and catalogs CDR3 proteins one per entry, DNA excluded. This sample's table reports about 390,000 distinct CDR3 sequences. Sequenced input: blood T cells: a sorted CD56 or NKG2C T cell subset, CD4+ or CD8+ T cells, or bulk PBMC T cells (not recorded which). These receptors were collected from a woman in her 50s in good health.

The V call is TRBV18, the J call TRBJ1-4. The length of the CDR3 is 11 residues. CDR1 is KGHSH, CDR2 LQKENI, per germline. CDR3 region: CASSPSEKLFF.

The rearrangement links TRBV15 to TRBJ2-1. Germline CDR1 and CDR2: LNHNV and YYDKDF (reference sequence). The CDR3 has 12 residues. The CDR3 region is CATSRATNEQFF. The variable domain in full, completed from reference TRBV15 and TRBJ2-1, reads DAMVIQNPRYQVTQFGKPVTLSCSQTLNHNVMYWYQQKSSQAPKLLFHYYDKDFNNEADTPDNFQSRRPNTSFCFLDIRSPGLGDTAMYLCATSRATNEQFFGPGTRLTVL.

The V call is TRBV4-1, the J call TRBJ2-7; there is no DNA to check the TCRdb D call of TRBD1. The CDR3 is 15 amino acids. From germline, CDR1 is MGHRA and CDR2 YSYEKL. The CDR3 sequence is CASSPKGEAGYEQYF.

The rearrangement uses TRBV20-1 and TRBJ1-2; the TCRdb D gene call, TRBD1, has no DNA to confirm it. Germline lookup yields CDR1 DFQATT and CDR2 SNEGSKA (reference sequence). The CDR3 totals 16 residues. The CDR3: CSARAVVQGTNYGYTF.

This sequence joins TRBV30 and TRBJ1-2; as DNA is missing, the TRBD1 call by TCRdb cannot be tested. The germline V gene has CDR1 GTSNPN and CDR2 SVGIG (reference sequence). CDR3 length: 13 amino acids. The chain's CDR3 is CAWTSAGDYGYTF. Full variable domain (outside the CDR3, taken from reference TRBV30 and TRBJ1-2): SQTIHQWPATLVQPVGSPLSLECTVEGTSNPNLYWYRQAAGRGLQLLFYSVGIGQISSEVPQNLSASRPQDRQFILSSKKLLLSDSGFYLCAWTSAGDYGYTFGSGTRLTVV.

The rearrangement links TRBV3-1 to TRBJ1-1; the D call from TCRdb, TRBD1, cannot be confirmed without DNA. CDR1 and CDR2 (germline): LGHDT, YNNKEL (reference sequence). This CDR3 is built from 14 residues. The CDR3: CASSQRGLDTEAFF.

J is TRBJ2-5 and V is TRBV20-1. Per the germline V gene, CDR1 is DFQATT and CDR2 is SNEGSKA (reference sequence). The CDR3 is made up of 16 amino acids. This chain's CDR3 is CSARDNWSGSSETQYF.

CDR3 region: CASSPGQRAYEQYF. The chain recombines TRBV5-6 with TRBJ2-7; TCRdb designates TRBD1, a call that cannot be tested without DNA. Germline V lookup: CDR1 SGHDT, CDR2 YYEEEE. The CDR3 is 14 residues long.

The chain couples TRBV5-1 to TRBJ2-7; TCRdb designates TRBD2, a call that cannot be tested without DNA. The germline V gene encodes CDR1 SGHRS and CDR2 YFSETQ. The CDR3 loop spans 16 amino acids. CDR3 region: CASWTGGTSGSGEQYF.

The V call is TRBV12-3 or TRBV12-4, the J call TRBJ2-5. The CDR3 extends over 12 amino acids. This CDR3 is CASSFSSETQYF.

The chain has TRBV29-1 and TRBJ2-7. Per germline, CDR1 SQVTM and CDR2 ANQGSEA. The CDR3 consists of 14 residues. This CDR3 reads CSVRRGISSYEQYF.

The chain couples TRBV20-1 to TRBJ2-3; checking the TCRdb D call of TRBD1 is not possible without DNA. The CDR3 extends over 14 amino acids. Germline V CDR1 and CDR2: DFQATT, SNEGSKA (reference sequence). The CDR3 sequence is CSANIPGVTDTQYF.

The chain recombines TRBV12-3 or TRBV12-4 with TRBJ2-5; TCRdb names TRBD2, which stays unverified in the absence of DNA. The CDR3 has 14 amino acids. The CDR3 loop reads CASSPGLSLKTQYF.

The CDR3: CASSQDRGRVTPKTPLNEQFF. The chain has TRBV14 and TRBJ2-1; the D gene TCRdb calls, TRBD2, cannot be checked with no DNA. The germline gives CDR1 SGHDN, CDR2 FVKESK. The length of the CDR3 is 21 residues.

V and J are TRBV25-1 and TRBJ1-2. This CDR3 is 14 amino acids long. Germline lookup yields CDR1 MGHDK and CDR2 SYGVNS. The CDR3 is CASSEFGGFYGYTF.

This sequence joins TRBV5-6 and TRBJ2-2; TCRdb proposes TRBD1, but this gene call is untestable without DNA. Germline lookup yields CDR1 SGHDT and CDR2 YYEEEE. CDR3 size: 16 residues. CDR3: CASSQRRDRSTGELFF.

The rearrangement joins TRBV5-5 to TRBJ2-5; TCRdb selects TRBD1, and the lack of DNA leaves this call unchecked. The CDR3 covers 13 residues. The germline V gene encodes CDR1 SGHKS and CDR2 YYEKEE (reference sequence). This CDR3 reads CATRGVAEETQYF.

This chain uses TRBV6-6 with TRBJ2-1; TCRdb's D call, TRBD1, is unchecked because there is no DNA. Germline V gene lookup returns CDR1 MNHNY and CDR2 SVGAGI (reference sequence). The CDR3 has 14 amino acids. CDR3 amino acids: CASSRQGMGNEQFF.

The rearrangement uses TRBV25-1 and TRBJ2-4; TCRdb outputs TRBD2, but without DNA this stays unchecked. Germline CDR1 reads MGHDK; CDR2 reads SYGVNS. The CDR3 has 12 residues. The CDR3: CASSAISRIQYF.

The rearrangement uses TRBV20-1 and TRBJ2-7; TCRdb picks TRBD1, but there is no DNA to check that call. Germline CDR1 DFQATT, CDR2 SNEGSKA (reference sequence). The CDR3 consists of 15 residues. The CDR3 protein is CSARGDGTQDYEQYF.

V is TRBV29-1 and J is TRBJ2-7; TCRdb outputs TRBD1, but without DNA this stays unchecked. The CDR3 spans 14 residues. In germline, CDR1 is SQVTM, CDR2 ANQGSEA. This CDR3 reads CSVGRDSPSYEQYF.